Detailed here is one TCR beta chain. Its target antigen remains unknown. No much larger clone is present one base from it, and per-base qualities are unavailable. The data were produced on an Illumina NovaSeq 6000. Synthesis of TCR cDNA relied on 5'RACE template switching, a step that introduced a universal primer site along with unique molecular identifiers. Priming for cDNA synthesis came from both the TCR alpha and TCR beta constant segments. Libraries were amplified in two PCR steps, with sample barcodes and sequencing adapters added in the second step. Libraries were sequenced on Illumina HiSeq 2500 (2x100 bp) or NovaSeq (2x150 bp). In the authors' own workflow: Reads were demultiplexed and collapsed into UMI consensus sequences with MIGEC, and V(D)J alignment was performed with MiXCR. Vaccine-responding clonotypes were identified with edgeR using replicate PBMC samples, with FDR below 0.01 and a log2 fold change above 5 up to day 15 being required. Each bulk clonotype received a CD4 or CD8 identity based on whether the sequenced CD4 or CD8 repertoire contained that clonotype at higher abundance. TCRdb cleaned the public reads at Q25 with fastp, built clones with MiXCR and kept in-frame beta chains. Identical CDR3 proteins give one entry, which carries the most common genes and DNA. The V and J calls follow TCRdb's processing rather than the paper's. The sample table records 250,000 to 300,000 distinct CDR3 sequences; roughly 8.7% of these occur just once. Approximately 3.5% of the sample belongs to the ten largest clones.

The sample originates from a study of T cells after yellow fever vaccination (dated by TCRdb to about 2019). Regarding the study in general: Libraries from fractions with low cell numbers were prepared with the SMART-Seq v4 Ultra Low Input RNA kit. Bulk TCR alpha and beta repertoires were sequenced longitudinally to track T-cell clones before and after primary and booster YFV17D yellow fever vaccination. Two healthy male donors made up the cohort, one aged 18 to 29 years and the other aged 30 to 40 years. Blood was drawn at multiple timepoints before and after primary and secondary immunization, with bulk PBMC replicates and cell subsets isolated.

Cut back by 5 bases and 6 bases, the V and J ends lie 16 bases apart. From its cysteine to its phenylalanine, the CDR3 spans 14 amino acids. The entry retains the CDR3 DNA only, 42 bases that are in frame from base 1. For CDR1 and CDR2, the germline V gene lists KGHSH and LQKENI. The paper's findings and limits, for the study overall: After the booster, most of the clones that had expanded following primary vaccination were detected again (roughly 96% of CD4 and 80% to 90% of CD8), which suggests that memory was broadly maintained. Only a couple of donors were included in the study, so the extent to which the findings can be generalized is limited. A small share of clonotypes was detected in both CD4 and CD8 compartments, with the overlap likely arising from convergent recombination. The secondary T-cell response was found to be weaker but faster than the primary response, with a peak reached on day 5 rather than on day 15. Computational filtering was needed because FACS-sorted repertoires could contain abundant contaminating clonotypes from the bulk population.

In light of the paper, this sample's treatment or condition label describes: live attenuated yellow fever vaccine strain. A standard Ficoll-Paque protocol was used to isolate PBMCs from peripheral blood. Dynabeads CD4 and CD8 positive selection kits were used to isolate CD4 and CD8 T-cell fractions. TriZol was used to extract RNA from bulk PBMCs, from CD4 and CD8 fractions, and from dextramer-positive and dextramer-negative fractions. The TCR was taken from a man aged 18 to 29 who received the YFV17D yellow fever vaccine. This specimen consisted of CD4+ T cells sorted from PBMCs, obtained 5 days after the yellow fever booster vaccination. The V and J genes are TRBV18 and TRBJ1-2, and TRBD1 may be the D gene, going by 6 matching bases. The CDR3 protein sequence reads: CASSISTGLDGYTF. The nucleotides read TGTGCCAGCTCAATCTCAACAGGGCTTGATGGCTACACCTTC. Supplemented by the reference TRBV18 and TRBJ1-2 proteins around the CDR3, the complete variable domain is NAGVMQNPRHLVRRRGQEARLRCSPMKGHSHVYWYRQLPEEGLKFMVYLQKENIIDESGMPKERFSAEFPKEGPSILRIQQVVRGDSAAYFCASSISTGLDGYTFGSGTRLTVV.